The sequence of this TCR beta chain was determined in a study of blood T cell repertoires in COVID-19. As for the study in general: Some COVID-19 samples were acute and others convalescent; all came from the United States, Italy and Spain. Nucleic acid was either cDNA or gDNA, and it came from T cells, B-cell-depleted T cells, or PBMCs.

V dropped 3 bases and J dropped 7 bases, with 10 bases sitting between them. The CDR3 has 13 amino acids. Germline CDR1 and CDR2: LGHNA and YSLEER. As handled by the study authors: Amplification from reference gene primers served as the basis for estimated nucleated cell counts. Profiling relied on immunoSEQ multiplex PCR, and the TCRdb table lists in-frame clones only, not all of them. The V and J calls and clone size are taken from that table; D and trimming were inferred from the DNA. The sample lists approximately 240,000 clones; roughly nine tenths were seen once. Sequenced sample: peripheral blood. The sequence was obtained from a woman under 30 who had recovered from COVID-19. The chain employs TRBV4-3 and TRBJ2-1; no clear D gene. The CDR3 reads CASSHFRGNEQFF. In DNA, the CDR3 is TGCGCCAGCAGCCACTTTAGAGGAAATGAGCAGTTCTTC.